This T cell receptor beta chain was found in a study of T cells in Graves' hyperthyroidism and ophthalmopathy. Amplification of TCR beta CDR3 regions used RNA as the template. During a first-round RT-PCR of the TCR CDR3, the HTBI primer set was used. In TCRdb, the multiplex PCR reads were re-called with MiXCR into one record per CDR3 protein. This sample has 660,000 or so distinct CDR3 sequences, with less than 25% found just once. More than 9.5 ml fresh peripheral blood yielded the PBMCs. CDR3 length: 15 residues. J was trimmed by 0 bases and V by 7 bases; bases with no gene match: 4. The clonotype originates from a man under 40 with Graves' ophthalmopathy. This chain uses TRBV12-3 or TRBV12-4 with TRBJ2-1, with 9 nucleotides matching TRBD2. Specimen: blood. In DNA form, the CDR3 reads TGTGCCAGCACCGGTAGCGGGAGCTCCTACAATGAGCAGTTCTTC. Translating gives CASTGSGSSYNEQFF.